These T cell receptor beta chains were read from a single sample in a study of control samples from healthy donors and cancer patients. The assay was immunoSEQ multiplex PCR, and TCRdb's table has in-frame clones only and misses some. The sample contains 150,000 to 200,000 clones, 96% of which appear only once. Sequenced material: blood. These receptors were obtained from a woman in her 30s in good health. Both conserved end residues are part of each CDR3. D genes are given only for firm matches. Size is stated for part of the rows, as once, few or many counts, or as a class when the clone is expanded.

>TRBJ1-2|NA|once|TRBV7-8
CASTHVRGRNYGYTF
TGTGCCAGCACCCATGTCCGCGGACGAAACTATGGCTACACCTTC
>TRBJ1-1|TRBD1|NA|TRBV7-2
CASSRPGTGALTFF
TGTGCCAGCAGCCGGCCCGGGACAGGGGCCTTAACTTTCTTT
>TRBJ1-2|TRBD1|NA|TRBV18
CASSPLDREPYGYTF
TGTGCCAGCTCACCCTTGGACAGGGAACCCTATGGCTACACCTTC
>TRBJ2-6|NA|NA|TRBV6-5
CASTYTGANVLTF
TGTGCCAGCACCTACACAGGGGCCAACGTCCTGACTTTC
>TRBJ2-5|NA|NA|TRBV11-2
CASVPQGTGRLAQYF
TGTGCCAGCGTCCCACAAGGTACAGGCCGTTTAGCCCAGTACTTC
>TRBJ2-1|NA|NA|TRBV4-1
CASSQGIEQFF
TGCGCCAGCAGCCAGGGGATTGAGCAGTTCTTC
>TRBJ2-6|NA|once|TRBV6-5
CASSPTGANVLTF
TGTGCCAGCAGCCCAACTGGGGCCAACGTCCTGACTTTC
>TRBJ2-3|TRBD2|NA|TRBV19
CASSIARTSGSTTDTQYF
TGTGCCAGTAGTATAGCCCGGACTAGCGGGAGCACCACAGATACGCAGTATTTT
>TRBJ1-3|NA|NA|TRBV28
CASSLWGAGVGSGNTIYF
TGTGCCAGCAGTTTATGGGGGGCAGGGGTTGGATCTGGAAACACCATATATTTT
>TRBJ2-7|TRBD1|NA|TRBV2
CASSEGGTGVGEQYF
TGTGCCAGCAGCGAAGGAGGGACAGGGGTAGGGGAGCAGTACTTC